This TCR beta chain stems from a study of blood T cell repertoires in COVID-19. About the research overall: Samples taken during acute and convalescent COVID-19 were collected in the United States, Italy and Spain. Nucleic acid was either cDNA or gDNA, and it came from T cells, B-cell-depleted T cells, or PBMCs.

The authors' processing: Scientists estimated how many nucleated cells there were by amplifying reference gene primers. The table came from immunoSEQ multiplex PCR; TCRdb's copy has only in-frame clones and leaves some out. V and J calls and clone size are given by that table; D and trimming were obtained from the DNA. The table lists 250,000 to 350,000 clones, 80% to 90% of them singletons. One Seattle source followed patients from active infection through their disease course. With 7 bases removed from V and 4 bases from J, the gap between germline ends came to 11 bases. CDR1 and CDR2 from the germline V gene are MNHEY and SVGAGI. The CDR3 is made up of 13 amino acids.

Input material: peripheral blood. This chain joins TRBV6-5 and TRBJ1-3; D possibly corresponds to TRBD1 (5 bases). This sequence was found in a woman in her fifties or sixties with COVID-19, enrolled during active disease. CDR3 region: CASTLGGGNTIYF. CDR3 sequence (DNA): TGTGCCAGCACCCTGGGGGGGGGAAACACCATATATTTT.